Each of the 19 T cell receptor beta chains below was sequenced from the same sample in a study of blood T cell repertoires in COVID-19. Sequencing was performed with immunoSEQ multiplex PCR; in TCRdb, only in-frame clones are kept and a portion is missing. Among some 300,000 clones listed, 70% to 90% were seen once. The source material was peripheral blood. The receptors were gathered from a woman aged 70-85 years with COVID-19, enrolled during active disease.

The V and J genes are TRBV12-5 and TRBJ1-2, with TRBD1 matching over 8 bases. V lost 1 base, J lost 3 bases, and 13 bases stayed unmatched. The CDR3 has 18 amino acids. In germline, CDR1 is LGHNT, CDR2 FRNRAP. CDR3 sequence: CASGLAYLTGGIDYGYTF. The CDR3 coding sequence is TGTGCTAGTGGTTTGGCATATCTTACAGGGGGAATAGACTATGGCTACACCTTC.

The chain employs TRBV3-1 (or the pseudogene TRBV3-2) and TRBJ2-3; weak D call: TRBD1 (5 bases). The germline gives CDR1 LGHDT, CDR2 YNNKEL (reference sequence). There are 15 residues in the CDR3. V gave up 1 base and J gave up 0 bases, with 8 bases separating them. CDR3 nucleotide sequence: TGTGCCAGCAGCCAAGGACAGCTTAGCACAGATACGCAGTATTTT. Its translation is CASSQGQLSTDTQYF.

CDR3 coding DNA: TGTGCCAGCAGTCAGGGGAACTATGGCTACACCTTC. It yields the protein CASSQGNYGYTF. V is TRBV9 and J is TRBJ1-2; a possible D gene is TRBD1 (6 bases). Trimming took 5 bases from V and 2 from J, leaving 7 bases between them. Germline CDR1 reads SGDLS; CDR2 reads YYNGEE. The CDR3 consists of 12 residues.

The chain uses TRBV5-1 and TRBJ2-3; 11 bases line up with TRBD2. The CDR3 is 15 residues long. Germline V gene lookup returns CDR1 SGHRS and CDR2 YFSETQ. V lost 5 bases, J lost 5 bases, and 7 bases stayed unmatched. CDR3 DNA sequence: TGCGCCAGCAGAATGGGGACTAGCGGTCTAGATACGCAGTATTTT. Its translation is CASRMGTSGLDTQYF.

This clone was observed once. The chain recombines TRBV5-1 with TRBJ1-5; the match to TRBD1 covers 7 bases. Germline V CDR1 and CDR2: SGHRS, YFSETQ. V lost 0 bases, J lost 7 bases, and 4 bases stayed unmatched. This CDR3 has 14 amino acids. The CDR3 nucleotides read TGCGCCAGCAGCTTGGGAGAACAGGGGCAGCCCCAGCATTTT. Its protein is CASSLGEQGQPQHF.

This clone was seen only a few times. The chain has TRBV19 and TRBJ1-5, with TRBD1 matching 11 bases. This CDR3 contains 15 residues. The ends lost 7 bases at V and 5 bases at J; junction bases unmatched: 7. Per germline, CDR1 LNHDA and CDR2 SQIVND (reference sequence). CDR3 sequence reads: CASTGTGGSDQPQHF. The CDR3 nucleotides are TGTGCCAGTACCGGGACAGGGGGTTCTGATCAGCCCCAGCATTTT.

The rearrangement links TRBV6-5 to TRBJ1-1; possible D gene TRBD1, 5 bases. CDR3 length: 12 amino acids. Germline V gives CDR1 MNHEY, CDR2 SVGAGI. Trimming left V 10 bases short and J 4 bases short, with 13 bases between. CDR3 loop: CATHPGRTEAFF. CDR3 DNA sequence: TGTGCCACCCATCCAGGGCGCACTGAAGCTTTCTTT.

This chain uses TRBV7-8 with TRBJ2-1, with 7 bases identical to TRBD2. This CDR3 is built from 18 residues. Germline CDR1 reads SGHVS; CDR2 reads FQNEAQ. V shed 2 bases, J shed 4 bases, and the junction held 14 bases outside the gene matches. DNA of the CDR3: TGTGCCAGCAGCTTAAATAGCGGGTTCTTCTACCTATACAATGAGCAGTTCTTC. It is translated as CASSLNSGFFYLYNEQFF. The complete variable domain, with remaining parts taken from reference TRBV7-8 and TRBJ2-1, reads GAGVSQSPRYKVAKRGQDVALRCDPISGHVSLFWYQQALGQGPEFLTYFQNEAQLDKSGLPSDRFFAERPEGSVSTLKIQRTQQEDSAVYLCASSLNSGFFYLYNEQFFGPGTRLTVL.

This chain links TRBV5-1 with TRBJ2-1; TRBD2 aligns across 13 bases. CDR1 and CDR2 from the germline V gene are SGHRS and YFSETQ. The CDR3 loop spans 15 amino acids. The ends lost 0 bases at V and 8 bases at J; junction bases unmatched: 2. The CDR3 loop reads CASSLGTSGGYEQFF. The CDR3 coding sequence is TGCGCCAGCAGCTTGGGGACTAGCGGGGGATATGAGCAGTTCTTC.

The V call is TRBV7-8, the J call TRBJ2-7; tentative D call: TRBD1 (6 bases). With 1 base removed from V and 6 bases from J, the gap between germline ends came to 10 bases. This CDR3 contains 13 residues. Germline V gives CDR1 SGHVS, CDR2 FQNEAQ. DNA of the CDR3: TGTGCCAGCAGCTTAGTTCAGGGGATCGAGCAGTACTTC. It translates to CASSLVQGIEQYF.

The chain joins TRBV7-2 to TRBJ1-4; the match to TRBD1 covers 8 bases. This CDR3 has 14 residues. The ends lost 4 bases at V and 5 bases at J; junction bases unmatched: 3. Germline V gene sequence: CDR1 SGHTA, CDR2 FQGNSA. The CDR3 spells CASSSTGGNEKLFF. In DNA, the CDR3 is TGTGCCAGCAGCTCCACAGGGGGGAATGAAAAACTGTTTTTT.

The rearrangement uses TRBV12-3 or TRBV12-4 and TRBJ2-7, with D possibly TRBD1 on 6 matching bases. Deletions cut 5 bases from V and 5 bases from J, with 13 bases between. The CDR3 contains 13 residues. The DNA of the CDR3 is TGTGCCAGCAGTCCTAGGGGGAACGACGAGCAGTACTTC. Translating it yields CASSPRGNDEQYF.

About this clone itself: Distinct nucleotide sequences in the sample also encode this CDR3. The chain links TRBV19 to TRBJ1-3, with a possible D match to TRBD1 (6 bases). Germline CDR1 is LNHDA and CDR2 is SQIVND (reference sequence). CDR3 length: 15 amino acids. Trimming pared 8 bases from V and 0 bases from J, leaving 14 bases between. The CDR3: CASSDRPNSGNTIYF. The CDR3 region has the DNA TGTGCCAGTTCTGACAGGCCCAACTCTGGAAACACCATATATTTT.

The chain carries TRBV2 and TRBJ1-4; no reliable D call. The CDR3 extends over 14 amino acids. The V end was cut by 1 base, the J end by 4 bases, with 7 bases between. Germline loops: CDR1 SNHLY, CDR2 FYNNEI. The CDR3 reads CASSEGRNNEKLFF. The CDR3 DNA is TGTGCCAGCAGTGAAGGCAGGAATAATGAAAAACTGTTTTTT.

The chain employs TRBV3-1 (or the pseudogene TRBV3-2) and TRBJ2-5; the D gene is possibly TRBD1 (6 bases). This CDR3 has 14 residues. Germline assignment: CDR1 LGHDT and CDR2 YNNKEL (reference sequence). V was pared by 3 bases and J by 5 bases, with 13 bases between. The CDR3 sequence: CASSHHGGRETQYF. In DNA, the CDR3 is TGTGCCAGCAGCCACCATGGGGGCCGTGAGACCCAGTACTTC.

This chain links TRBV3-1 (or the pseudogene TRBV3-2) with TRBJ1-2; 9 bases agree with TRBD1. The V gene end was trimmed by 3 bases and the J gene end by 4 bases; junction bases not matched to a gene: 6. Germline V gene lookup returns CDR1 LGHDT and CDR2 YNNKEL (reference sequence). The CDR3 covers 15 residues. Here the CDR3 DNA reads TGTGCCAGCAGCCAGGGGACAGGGAATGTCTATGGCTACACCTTC. Its translation: CASSQGTGNVYGYTF.

The chain employs TRBV13 and TRBJ1-2, with 7 positions matching TRBD1. J was trimmed by 0 bases and V by 8 bases; bases with no gene match: 3. The CDR3 sequence is 13 residues long. Germline CDR1 reads PRHDT; CDR2 reads FYEKMQ (reference sequence). For the CDR3, the DNA is TGTGCCAGCTCCGACAGGGCTAACTATGGCTACACCTTC. It specifies CASSDRANYGYTF.

The chain recombines TRBV5-1 with TRBJ1-1, with no clear D. Trimming left V 0 bases short and J 2 bases short, with 8 bases between. Per the germline V gene, CDR1 is SGHRS and CDR2 is YFSETQ. This CDR3 has 14 residues. DNA for the CDR3: TGCGCCAGCAGCTTGGACAGCATAAACACTGAAGCTTTCTTT. This translates into CASSLDSINTEAFF.

The chain combines TRBV19 with TRBJ1-1; D remains unclear. The V and J ends lost 5 bases and 1 base respectively, with 11 bases between them. Per germline, CDR1 LNHDA and CDR2 SQIVND (reference sequence). The CDR3 contains 14 residues. CDR3 in DNA: TGTGCCAGTAGTCCGCAGGTCTCGAACACTGAAGCTTTCTTT. Translation gives CASSPQVSNTEAFF.